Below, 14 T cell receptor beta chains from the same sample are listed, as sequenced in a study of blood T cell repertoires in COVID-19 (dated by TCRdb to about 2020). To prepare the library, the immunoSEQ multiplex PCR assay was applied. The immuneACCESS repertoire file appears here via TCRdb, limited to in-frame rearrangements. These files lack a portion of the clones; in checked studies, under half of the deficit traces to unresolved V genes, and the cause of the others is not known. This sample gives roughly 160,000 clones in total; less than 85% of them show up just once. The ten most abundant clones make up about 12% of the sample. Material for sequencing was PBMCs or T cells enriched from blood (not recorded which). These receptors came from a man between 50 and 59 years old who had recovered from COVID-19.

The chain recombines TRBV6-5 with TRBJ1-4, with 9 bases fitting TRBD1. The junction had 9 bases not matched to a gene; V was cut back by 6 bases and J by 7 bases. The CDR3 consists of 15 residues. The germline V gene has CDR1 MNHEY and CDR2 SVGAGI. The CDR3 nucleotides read TGTGCCAGCAGGCCGGGACAGGGAGGAGGTGAAAAACTGTTTTTT. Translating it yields CASRPGQGGGEKLFF.

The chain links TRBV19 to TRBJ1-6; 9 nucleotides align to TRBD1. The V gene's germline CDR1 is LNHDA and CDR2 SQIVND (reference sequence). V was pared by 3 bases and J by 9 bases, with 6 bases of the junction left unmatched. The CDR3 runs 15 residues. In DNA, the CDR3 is TGTGCCAGTAGTATGGGGGACAGGGAAGGTTCACCCCTCCACTTT. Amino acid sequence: CASSMGDREGSPLHF.

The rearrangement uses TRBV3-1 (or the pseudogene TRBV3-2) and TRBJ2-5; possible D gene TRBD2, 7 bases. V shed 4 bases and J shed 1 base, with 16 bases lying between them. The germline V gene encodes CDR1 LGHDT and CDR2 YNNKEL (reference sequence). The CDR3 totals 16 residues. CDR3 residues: CASSLQRGGLQETQYF. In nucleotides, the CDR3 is TGTGCCAGCAGCCTCCAAAGGGGGGGCCTCCAAGAGACCCAGTACTTC.

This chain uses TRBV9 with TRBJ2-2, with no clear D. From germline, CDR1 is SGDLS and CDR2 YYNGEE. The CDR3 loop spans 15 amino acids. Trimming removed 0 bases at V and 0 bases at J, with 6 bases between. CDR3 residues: CASSVGSANTGELFF. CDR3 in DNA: TGTGCCAGCAGCGTAGGTTCAGCGAACACCGGGGAGCTGTTTTTT.

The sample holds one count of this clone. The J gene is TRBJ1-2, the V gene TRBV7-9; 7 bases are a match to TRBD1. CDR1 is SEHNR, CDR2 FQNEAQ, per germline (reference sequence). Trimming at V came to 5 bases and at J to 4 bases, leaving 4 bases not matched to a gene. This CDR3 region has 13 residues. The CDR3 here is CASSHRGGYGYTF. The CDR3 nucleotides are TGTGCCAGCAGCCACAGGGGTGGCTATGGCTACACCTTC.

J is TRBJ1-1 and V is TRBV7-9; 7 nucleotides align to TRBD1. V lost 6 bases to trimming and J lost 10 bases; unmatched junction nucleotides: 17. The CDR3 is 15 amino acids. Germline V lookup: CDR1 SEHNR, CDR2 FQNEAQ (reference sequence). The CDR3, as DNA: TGTGCCAGCAGGAGAGACGTACAGGGGTCTTTGATAGCTTTCTTT. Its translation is CASRRDVQGSLIAFF.

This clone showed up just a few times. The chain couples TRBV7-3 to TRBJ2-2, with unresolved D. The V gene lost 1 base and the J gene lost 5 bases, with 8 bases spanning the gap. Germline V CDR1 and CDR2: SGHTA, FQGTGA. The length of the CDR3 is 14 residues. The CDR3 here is CASSLIPGTGELFF. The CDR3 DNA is TGTGCCAGCAGCTTAATCCCGGGTACCGGGGAGCTGTTTTTT. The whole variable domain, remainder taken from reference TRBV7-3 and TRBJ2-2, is GAGVSQTPSNKVTEKGKYVELRCDPISGHTALYWYRQSLGQGPEFLIYFQGTGAADDSGLPNDRFFAVRPEGSVSTLKIQRTERGDSAVYLCASSLIPGTGELFFGEGSRLTVL.

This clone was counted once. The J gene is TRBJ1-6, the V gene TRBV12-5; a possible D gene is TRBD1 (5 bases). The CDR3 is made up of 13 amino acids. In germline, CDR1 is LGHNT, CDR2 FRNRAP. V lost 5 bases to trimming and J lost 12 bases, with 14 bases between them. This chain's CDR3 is CASGAGPRGPLHF. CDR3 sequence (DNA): TGTGCTAGTGGTGCCGGGCCTAGGGGACCCCTCCACTTT.

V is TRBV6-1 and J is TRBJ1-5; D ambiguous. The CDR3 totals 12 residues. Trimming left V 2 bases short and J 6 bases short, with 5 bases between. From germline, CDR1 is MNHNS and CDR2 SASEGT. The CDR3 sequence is CASSEPRQPQHF. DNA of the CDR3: TGTGCCAGCAGTGAACCCCGTCAGCCCCAGCATTTT.

CDR3 bases: TGTGCCAGTAGTTTCTTCTTAACAGATACGCAGTATTTT. It codes for CASSFFLTDTQYF. The V gene is TRBV19, the J gene TRBJ2-3; D not resolved. CDR3 length equals 13 residues. The V gene lost 5 bases and the J gene lost 3 bases, with 9 bases spanning the gap. In germline, CDR1 is LNHDA, CDR2 SQIVND (reference sequence).

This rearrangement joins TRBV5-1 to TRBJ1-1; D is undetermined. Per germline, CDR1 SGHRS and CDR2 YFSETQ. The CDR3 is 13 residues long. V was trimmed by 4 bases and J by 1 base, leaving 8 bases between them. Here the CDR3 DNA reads TGCGCCAGCAGCAAGGACTCGAACACTGAAGCTTTCTTT. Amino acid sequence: CASSKDSNTEAFF.

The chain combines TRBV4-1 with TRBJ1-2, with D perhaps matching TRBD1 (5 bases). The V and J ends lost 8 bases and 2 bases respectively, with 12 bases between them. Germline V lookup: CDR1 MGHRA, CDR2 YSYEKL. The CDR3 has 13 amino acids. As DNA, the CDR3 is TGCGCCAGCTATGATACAGGAAACTATGGCTACACCTTC. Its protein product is CASYDTGNYGYTF.

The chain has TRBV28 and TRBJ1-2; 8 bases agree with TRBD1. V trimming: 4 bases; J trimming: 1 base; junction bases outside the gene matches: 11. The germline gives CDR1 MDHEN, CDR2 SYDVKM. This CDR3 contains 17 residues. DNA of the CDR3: TGTGCCAGCAGTTCGACCAGGGGGCGCGGTATTAACTATGGCTACACCTTC. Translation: CASSSTRGRGINYGYTF.

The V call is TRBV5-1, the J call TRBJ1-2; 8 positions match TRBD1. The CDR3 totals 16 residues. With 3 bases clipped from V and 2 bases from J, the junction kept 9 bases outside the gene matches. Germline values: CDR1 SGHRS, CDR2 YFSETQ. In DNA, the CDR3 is TGCGCCAGCAGCTGGAATACAGGGGGAGTGAACTATGGCTACACCTTC. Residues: CASSWNTGGVNYGYTF.